This T cell receptor (beta chain) was captured by sequencing in a study of radiotherapy plus CTLA-4 blockade in lung cancer. Study conclusions and caveats: Strongest reported response predictors: early blood clone changes and post-radiation interferon-beta. Radiotherapy was combined with ipilimumab, and tumor-derived TCR clones then expanded in blood.

Worth noting for this clone: Antigen specificity is unknown.

V shed 6 bases and J 3 bases; nucleotides not matched to a gene: 13. CDR1 and CDR2 (germline): LNHDA, SQIVND (reference sequence). The CDR3 runs to 16 residues. Generated by immunoSEQ multiplex PCR, the TCRdb table keeps only in-frame clones and is missing some. The sample holds fewer than 45,000 clones, approximately 77% seen once. The input for sequencing was peripheral blood, taken from a patient treated with radiotherapy plus ipilimumab. V is TRBV19 and J is TRBJ2-5, with 7 bases lining up with TRBD1. The origin of this receptor is a human donor with non-small cell lung cancer who had stable disease on radiotherapy plus ipilimumab. The CDR3 coding sequence is TGTGCCAGTAGGTCCCAAAACAGGGGCCCTAAAGAGACCCAGTACTTC. Its protein is CASRSQNRGPKETQYF.